Each of the 7 T cell receptor beta chains below was sequenced from the same sample in a study of regulatory T cells in long-lasting Graves disease. With iRepertoire HTBI primers and Arm-PCR of CDR3 regions, TCR beta libraries were built. A single record per CDR3 protein comes from TCRdb applying MiXCR to the multiplex PCR reads. This table has about 240,000 distinct CDR3 sequences, 20% appearing once. This sample's time point: newly diagnosed GD, antithyroid drugs for less than 3 months. Following extraction of RNA from PBMCs, that RNA was used to make the TCR library. This specimen consisted of peripheral blood mononuclear cells (PBMCs), obtained at new diagnosis, from a patient treated with antithyroid drugs. The receptors were gathered from a female donor with Graves disease.

This chain joins TRBV7-2 and TRBJ1-2, with 9 bases that match TRBD1. Germline CDR1 is SGHTA and CDR2 is FQGNSA. Trimming removed 1 base from V and 7 bases from J; junction bases left unmatched: 4. This CDR3 has 14 residues. Here the CDR3 reads CASSLGYRGLGYTF. The CDR3 DNA sequence: TGTGCCAGCAGCTTAGGGTACAGGGGGCTTGGCTACACCTTC.

This clonotype was detected ten times or more. This chain connects TRBV2 to TRBJ2-1; 7 bases are a match to TRBD2. The CDR3 sequence is 13 residues long. Germline CDR1 SNHLY, CDR2 FYNNEI. The junction had 16 bases not matched to a gene; V was cut back by 8 bases and J by 15 bases. The CDR3 DNA reads TGTGCCAGCGGGGAGAGGGAGGGCATTTATGCGTTCTTC. Its translation: CASGEREGIYAFF.

This clonotype was recorded at least ten times. The V and J genes are TRBV7-2 and TRBJ1-1, with D maybe TRBD1 (5 bases). The V end was cut by 7 bases, the J end by 8 bases, with 14 bases between. Germline V CDR1 and CDR2: SGHTA, FQGNSA. There are 12 residues in the CDR3. The CDR3 sequence is CASTRAGREAFF. The CDR3 nucleotides read TGTGCCAGCACCAGGGCGGGCAGGGAAGCTTTCTTT.

This clonotype was seen many times. V gene TRBV20-1 combines with J gene TRBJ2-7; D not resolved. From germline, CDR1 is DFQATT and CDR2 SNEGSKA (reference sequence). Trimming removed 1 base at V and 7 bases at J, with 11 bases between. The CDR3 is made up of 12 amino acids. The CDR3 is CSARGTPKEQYF. CDR3 nucleotide sequence: TGCAGTGCTAGAGGGACGCCAAAGGAGCAGTACTTC.

This clonotype was recorded many times. The rearrangement joins TRBV20-1 to TRBJ2-2; D is uncertain. Germline V gene data show CDR1 as DFQATT and CDR2 as SNEGSKA (reference sequence). V was trimmed by 6 bases and J by 5 bases, leaving 13 bases between them. CDR3 length: 13 residues. CDR3 DNA: TGCAGTGCCAAGATGAGTAAAACCGGGGAGCTGTTTTTT. Protein product: CSAKMSKTGELFF.

This chain links TRBV27 with TRBJ1-5; possible D gene TRBD1, 6 bases. Germline CDR1 MNHEY, CDR2 SMNVEV (reference sequence). This CDR3 contains 14 residues. Trimming took 5 bases from V and 9 from J, leaving 17 bases between them. The CDR3 region has the DNA TGTGCCAGCAGTCCCGGAGTGGGGGCCCGGCCCCAGCATTTT. Protein: CASSPGVGARPQHF.

This clonotype was seen at least ten times. The CDR3 protein is CASSPGRGGQPQHF. In DNA, the CDR3 is TGTGCCAGCAGTCCCGGACGGGGAGGACAGCCCCAGCATTTT. The chain carries TRBV12-3 or TRBV12-4 and TRBJ1-5; no reliable D call. CDR3 length equals 14 residues. V was shortened by 5 bases and J by 7 bases, with 15 bases between the two germline ends.